This TCR beta chain was found in a study of response to subunit inactivated influenza vaccine. One entry per CDR3 protein, called by TCRdb with MiXCR from the RT-PCR reads. The sample contains around 710,000 distinct CDR3 sequences, 14% of which appear only once. The CDR3 runs to 15 residues. Trimming shortened V by 1 base and J by 1 base, and 12 bases separated the two germline ends. The germline CDR1 and CDR2 sequences are DFQATT and SNEGSKA (reference sequence). This clonotype was detected only a few times. The sequence came from a middle-aged man who received an inactivated influenza vaccine. This chain joins TRBV20-1 and TRBJ2-3, with a possible D match to TRBD2 (6 bases). The specimen was PBMCs from blood, collected less than 15 days before vaccination. CDR3 sequence reads: CSARALAGRTDTQYF. The CDR3 DNA follows: TGCAGTGCTAGAGCACTTGCGGGACGCACAGATACGCAGTATTTT.